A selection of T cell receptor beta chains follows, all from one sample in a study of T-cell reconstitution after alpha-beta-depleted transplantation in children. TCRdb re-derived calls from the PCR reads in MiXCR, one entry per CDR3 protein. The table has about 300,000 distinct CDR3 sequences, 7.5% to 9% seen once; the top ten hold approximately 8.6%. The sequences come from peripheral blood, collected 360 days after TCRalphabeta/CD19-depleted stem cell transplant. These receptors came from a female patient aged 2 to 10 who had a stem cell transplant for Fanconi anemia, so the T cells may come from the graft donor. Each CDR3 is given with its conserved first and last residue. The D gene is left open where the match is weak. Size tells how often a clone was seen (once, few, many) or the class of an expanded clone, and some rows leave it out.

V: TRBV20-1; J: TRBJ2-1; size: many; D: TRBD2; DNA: TGCAGTGCTAGTAGGACGGGACTAGCGAGCGATGAGCAGTTCTTC; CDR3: CSASRTGLASDEQFF
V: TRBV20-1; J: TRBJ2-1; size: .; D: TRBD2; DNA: TGCAGTGCTAGTCATGGGTCGTTAGCGGGCGATTACAATGAGCAGTTCTTC; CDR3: CSASHGSLAGDYNEQFF
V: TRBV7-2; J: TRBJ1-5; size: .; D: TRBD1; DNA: TGTGCCAGCAGCTCCGAGGGACAGGGAGACGGTCAGCCCCAGCATTTT; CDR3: CASSSEGQGDGQPQHF
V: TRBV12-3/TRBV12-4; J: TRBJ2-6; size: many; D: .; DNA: TGTGCCAGCAGTTCGCAGAGCTCTGGGGCCAACGTCCTGACTTTC; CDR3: CASSSQSSGANVLTF
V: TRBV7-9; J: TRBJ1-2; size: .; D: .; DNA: TGTGCCAGCACCCTAGGTGGGGGCGCGGGAGGCTACACCTTC; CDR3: CASTLGGGAGGYTF
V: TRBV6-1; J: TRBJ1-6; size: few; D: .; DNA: TGTGCCAGCAGTGACGCCCCGGGTTCACCCCTCCACTTT; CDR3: CASSDAPGSPLHF
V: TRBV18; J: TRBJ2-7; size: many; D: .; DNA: TGTGCCAGCTCACCACAGGGACGGATCTCCTACGAGCAGTACTTC; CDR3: CASSPQGRISYEQYF
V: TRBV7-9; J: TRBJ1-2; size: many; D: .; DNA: TGTGCCAGCAGCTTAGAGTCCTTTCCCTATGGCTACACCTTC; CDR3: CASSLESFPYGYTF
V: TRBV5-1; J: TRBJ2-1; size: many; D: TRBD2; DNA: TGCGCCAGCAGCTTGCTTTCGGGGGGAACCTACAATGAGCAGTTCTTC; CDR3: CASSLLSGGTYNEQFF
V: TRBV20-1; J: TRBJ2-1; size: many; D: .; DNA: TGCAGTGCCACCCCAGCGCTTATGAATGAGCAGTTCTTC; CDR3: CSATPALMNEQFF
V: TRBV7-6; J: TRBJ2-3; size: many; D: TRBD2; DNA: TGTGCCAGCAGCTTTCCGGGAGGGGGAGATACGCAGTATTTT; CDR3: CASSFPGGGDTQYF
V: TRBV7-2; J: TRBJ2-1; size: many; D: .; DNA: TGTGCCAGCAGCTTAACCGGGACTGAGGTTCACAATGAGCAGTTCTTC; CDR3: CASSLTGTEVHNEQFF
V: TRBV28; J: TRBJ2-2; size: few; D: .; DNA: TGTGCCAGCGAAAAGCAATGGCAAGCCGGGGAGCTGTTTTTT; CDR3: CASEKQWQAGELFF
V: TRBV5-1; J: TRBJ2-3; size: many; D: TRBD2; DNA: TGCGCCAGCAGCTTGGCCTTAGCGGGGGCCGCACTCTCTAGCACAGATACGCAGTATTTT; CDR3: CASSLALAGAALSSTDTQYF
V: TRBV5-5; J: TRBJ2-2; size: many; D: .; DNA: TGTGCCAGCAGCTTGATTAACACCGGGGAGCTGTTTTTT; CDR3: CASSLINTGELFF
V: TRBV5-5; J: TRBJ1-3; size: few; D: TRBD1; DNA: TGTGCCAGCAGACTACACGGGACAGGGCCTGGAAACACCATATATTTT; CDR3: CASRLHGTGPGNTIYF
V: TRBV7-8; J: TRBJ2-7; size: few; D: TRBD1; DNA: TGTGCCAGCAGCTTAGCCCTCCGTCAGGGGGCATCCTACGAGCAGTACTTC; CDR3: CASSLALRQGASYEQYF
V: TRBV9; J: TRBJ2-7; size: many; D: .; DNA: TGTGCCAGCAGCGTAGCCGCTGGGCAGGCCTACGAGCAGTACTTC; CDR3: CASSVAAGQAYEQYF
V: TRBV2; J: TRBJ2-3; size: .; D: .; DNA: TGTGCCAGCCCGGATACGCAGTATTTT; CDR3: CASPDTQYF
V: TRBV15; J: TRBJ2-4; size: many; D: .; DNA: TGTGCCACCAGCAGAGTAGGCAGGGCCAAAAACATTCAGTACTTC; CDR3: CATSRVGRAKNIQYF
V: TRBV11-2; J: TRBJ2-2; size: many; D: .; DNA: TGTGCCAGCAGCTTAGATCTCGCACACACCGGGGAGCTGTTTTTT; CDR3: CASSLDLAHTGELFF
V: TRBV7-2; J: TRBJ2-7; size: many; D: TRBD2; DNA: TGTGCCAGCAGCTTAGGCCTAGCGGGAGGGCGGTACGAGCAGTACTTC; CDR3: CASSLGLAGGRYEQYF
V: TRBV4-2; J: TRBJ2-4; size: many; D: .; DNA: TGTGCCAGCAGCAAACAGGGAGTGGTCAACATTCAGTACTTC; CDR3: CASSKQGVVNIQYF
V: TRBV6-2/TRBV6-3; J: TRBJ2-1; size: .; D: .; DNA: TGTGCCAGCAGTGCATTTCGACTGGGCAGGAATCCCTACAATGAGCAGTTCTTC; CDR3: CASSAFRLGRNPYNEQFF
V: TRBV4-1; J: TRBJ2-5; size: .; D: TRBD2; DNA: TGCGCCAGCAGCCAGGGCGCTAGCGGGGGTGAGACCCAGTACTTC; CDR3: CASSQGASGGETQYF
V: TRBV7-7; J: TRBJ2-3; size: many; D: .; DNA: TGTGCTAGCAGTCCGTACAGGGTTCGCACAGATACGCAGTATTTT; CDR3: CASSPYRVRTDTQYF
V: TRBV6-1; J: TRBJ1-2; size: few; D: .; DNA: TGTGCCAGCAGTGGCATCGGAGTCTATGGCTACACCTTC; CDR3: CASSGIGVYGYTF
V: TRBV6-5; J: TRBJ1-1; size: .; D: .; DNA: TGTGCCAGCAGTTTCAACCGGGCTAGCCAGAACACTGAAGCTTTCTTT; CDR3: CASSFNRASQNTEAFF
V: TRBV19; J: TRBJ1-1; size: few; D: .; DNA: TGTGCCAGTAGTCCCCTCCGGGCGGGGCAAGCTTTCTTT; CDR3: CASSPLRAGQAFF
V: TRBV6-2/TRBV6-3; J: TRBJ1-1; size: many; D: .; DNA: TGTGCCAGCAGTTTAGGGAGCCGAACTGAAGCTTTCTTT; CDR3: CASSLGSRTEAFF
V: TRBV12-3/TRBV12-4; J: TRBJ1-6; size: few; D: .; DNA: TGTGCCAGCAGGCCCACCACAGGTAGATCACCCCTCCACTTT; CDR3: CASRPTTGRSPLHF
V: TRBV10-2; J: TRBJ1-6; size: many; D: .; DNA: TGCGCCAGCAGTGATTTCAGAGACTATAATTCACCCCTCCACTTT; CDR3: CASSDFRDYNSPLHF
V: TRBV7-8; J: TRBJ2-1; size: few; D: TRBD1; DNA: TGTGCCAGCAGTCCTCCGGGACAGGCTAGAAATGAGCAGTTCTTC; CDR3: CASSPPGQARNEQFF
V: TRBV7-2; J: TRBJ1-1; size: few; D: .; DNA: TGTGCCAGCAGCTTAGACGCGACAGTCCCTGAAGCTTTCTTT; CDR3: CASSLDATVPEAFF
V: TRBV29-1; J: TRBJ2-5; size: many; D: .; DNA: TGCAGCGGTACACGGCTTGGGACCCAGTACTTC; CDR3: CSGTRLGTQYF
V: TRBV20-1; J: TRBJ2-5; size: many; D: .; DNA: TGCAGTGCTAGGCGGAGTGAGACCCAGTACTTC; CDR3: CSARRSETQYF
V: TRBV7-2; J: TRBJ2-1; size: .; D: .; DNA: TGTGCCAGCAGCTTATTCATATTCGGGGCTTCCTACAATGAGCAGTTCTTC; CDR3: CASSLFIFGASYNEQFF
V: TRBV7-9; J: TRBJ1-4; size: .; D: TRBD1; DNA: TGTGCCAGCAGCTTAGCGAGACAGGGCGTAACTAATGAAAAACTGTTTTTT; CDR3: CASSLARQGVTNEKLFF
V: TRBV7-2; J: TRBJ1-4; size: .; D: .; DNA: TGTGCCAGCAGCTTTGGGGGGTTTAATAATGAAAAACTGTTTTTT; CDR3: CASSFGGFNNEKLFF
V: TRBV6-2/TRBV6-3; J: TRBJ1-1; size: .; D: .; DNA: TGTGCCAGCAGTACAAGGGGGGGGCGCGGTGATGGAAGAGACACTGAAGCTTTCTTT; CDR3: CASSTRGGRGDGRDTEAFF
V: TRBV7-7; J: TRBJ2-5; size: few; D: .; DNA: TGTGCCAGCAGCTTGGGGGCCCTTGAGACCCAGTACTTC; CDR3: CASSLGALETQYF
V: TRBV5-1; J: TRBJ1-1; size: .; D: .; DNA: TGCGCCAGCAGCTCCGGGACTGATGAAGCTTTCTTT; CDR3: CASSSGTDEAFF
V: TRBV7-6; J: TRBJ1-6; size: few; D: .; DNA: TGTGCCAGCAGCTTAATGGGGGGCGCTCGGAATTCACCCCTCCACTTT; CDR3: CASSLMGGARNSPLHF
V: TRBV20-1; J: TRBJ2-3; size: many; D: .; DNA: TGCAGTGCTGTCCAACCAGGGGCATCGGATACGCAGTATTTT; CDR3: CSAVQPGASDTQYF
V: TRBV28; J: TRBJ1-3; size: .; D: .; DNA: TGTGCCAGCAGTTCCATACAGGGTACTGGAAACACCATATATTTT; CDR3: CASSSIQGTGNTIYF
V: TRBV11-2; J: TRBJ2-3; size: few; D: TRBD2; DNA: TGTGCCAGCAGCAGGGGACTAGCGGGAGATCTAGATACGCAGTATTTT; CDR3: CASSRGLAGDLDTQYF
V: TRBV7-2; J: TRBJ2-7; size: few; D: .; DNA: TGTGCCAGCAGCTTATCGTACAGGGTCGGCTACGAGCAGTACTTC; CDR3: CASSLSYRVGYEQYF
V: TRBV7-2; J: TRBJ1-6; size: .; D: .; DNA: TGTGCCAGCAGCTTAGTTGGGATCGATTCACCCCTCCACTTT; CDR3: CASSLVGIDSPLHF